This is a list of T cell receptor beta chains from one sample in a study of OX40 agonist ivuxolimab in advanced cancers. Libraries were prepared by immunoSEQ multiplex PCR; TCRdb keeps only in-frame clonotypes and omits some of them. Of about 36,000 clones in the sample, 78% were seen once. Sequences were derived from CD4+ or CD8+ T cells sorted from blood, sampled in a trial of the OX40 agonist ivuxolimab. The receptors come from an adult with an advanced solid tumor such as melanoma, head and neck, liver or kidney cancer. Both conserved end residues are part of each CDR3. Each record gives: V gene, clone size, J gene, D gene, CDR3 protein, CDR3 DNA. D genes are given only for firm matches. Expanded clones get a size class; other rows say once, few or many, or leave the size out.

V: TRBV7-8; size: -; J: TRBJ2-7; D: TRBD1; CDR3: CASIPTDRSYEQYF; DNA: TGTGCCAGCATCCCCACGGACAGGTCCTACGAGCAGTACTTC
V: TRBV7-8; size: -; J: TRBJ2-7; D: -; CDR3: CASSLEVGLIYEQYF; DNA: TGTGCCAGCAGCTTAGAAGTGGGACTCATCTACGAGCAGTACTTC
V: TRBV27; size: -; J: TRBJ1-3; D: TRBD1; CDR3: CASSPRGGSGNTIYF; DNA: TGTGCCAGCAGTCCCAGGGGGGGCTCTGGAAACACCATATATTTT
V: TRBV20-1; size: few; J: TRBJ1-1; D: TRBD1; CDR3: CRGAGGTEAFF; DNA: TGCAGGGGAGCAGGGGGGACTGAAGCTTTCTTT
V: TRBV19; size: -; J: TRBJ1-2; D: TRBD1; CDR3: CASEAGQGGLYGYTF; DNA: TGTGCCAGCGAAGCGGGACAGGGGGGACTCTATGGCTACACCTTC
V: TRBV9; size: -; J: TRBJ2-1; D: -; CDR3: CASAAHWFSSYNEQFF; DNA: TGTGCCAGCGCAGCCCACTGGTTTAGCTCCTACAATGAGCAGTTCTTC
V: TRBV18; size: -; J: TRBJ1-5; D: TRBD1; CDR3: CASSKTPGTGALRGQPQHF; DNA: TGTGCCAGCTCCAAAACTCCCGGGACAGGGGCCTTAAGGGGTCAGCCCCAGCATTTT
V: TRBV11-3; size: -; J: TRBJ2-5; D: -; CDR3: CASSFDSQETQYF; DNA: TGTGCCAGCAGCTTTGACAGCCAAGAGACCCAGTACTTC
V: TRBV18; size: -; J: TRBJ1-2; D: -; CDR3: CASSPAGADYGYTF; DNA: TGTGCCAGCTCACCAGCGGGGGCGGACTATGGCTACACCTTC
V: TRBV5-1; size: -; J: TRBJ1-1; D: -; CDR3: CASSWGARGEAFF; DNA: TGCGCCAGCAGCTGGGGGGCGCGGGGTGAAGCTTTCTTT
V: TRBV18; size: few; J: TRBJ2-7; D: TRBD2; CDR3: CASSPGSGRTPGNNEGYF; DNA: TGTGCCAGCTCACCAGGCAGCGGGAGGACCCCAGGGAATAACGAGGGGTACTTC
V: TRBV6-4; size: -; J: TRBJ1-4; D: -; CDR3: CASSEEGIATNEKLFF; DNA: TGTGCCAGCAGTGAGGAGGGGATTGCAACTAATGAAAAACTGTTTTTT
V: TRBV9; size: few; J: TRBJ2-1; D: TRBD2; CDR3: CASSVLAGLYNEQFF; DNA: TGTGCCAGCAGCGTACTAGCGGGACTCTACAATGAGCAGTTCTTC
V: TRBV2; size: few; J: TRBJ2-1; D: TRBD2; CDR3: CASSGLAGGVNEQFF; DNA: TGTGCCAGCAGTGGATTAGCGGGAGGCGTGAATGAGCAGTTCTTC
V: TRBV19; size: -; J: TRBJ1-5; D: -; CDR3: CAPILGVIYSNQPQHF; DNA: TGTGCCCCAATTCTGGGGGTTATTTATAGCAATCAGCCCCAGCATTTT
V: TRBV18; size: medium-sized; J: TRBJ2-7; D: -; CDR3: CASSSHPFYEQYF; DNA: TGTGCCAGCTCATCCCATCCTTTCTACGAGCAGTACTTC
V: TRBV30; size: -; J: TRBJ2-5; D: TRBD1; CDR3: CAWSGRQGIWETQYF; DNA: TGTGCCTGGAGCGGCCGACAGGGGATATGGGAGACCCAGTACTTC
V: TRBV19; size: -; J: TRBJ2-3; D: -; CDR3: CASSIPGSDYTDTQYF; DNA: TGTGCCAGTAGTATCCCGGGGTCGGACTACACAGATACGCAGTATTTT
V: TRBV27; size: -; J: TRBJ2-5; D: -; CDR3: CASSSAGAPQETQYF; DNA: TGTGCCAGCAGTTCTGCGGGGGCCCCTCAAGAGACCCAGTACTTC
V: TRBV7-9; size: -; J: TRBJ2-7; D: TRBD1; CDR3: CASSSPGQGSEQYF; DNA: TGTGCCAGCAGCTCCCCGGGACAGGGGAGCGAGCAGTACTTC
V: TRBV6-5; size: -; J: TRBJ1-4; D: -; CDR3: CASSYGWLNEKLFF; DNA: TGTGCCAGCAGTTACGGTTGGTTGAATGAAAAACTGTTTTTT
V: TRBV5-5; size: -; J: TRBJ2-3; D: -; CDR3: CASSPRGGDSLDTQYF; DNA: TGTGCCAGCAGCCCCAGAGGCGGAGACAGCCTCGATACGCAGTATTTT
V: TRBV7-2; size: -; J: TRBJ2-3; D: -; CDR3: CASSLQPSGSTDTQYF; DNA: TGTGCCAGCAGCTTACAGCCTAGTGGGAGCACAGATACGCAGTATTTT
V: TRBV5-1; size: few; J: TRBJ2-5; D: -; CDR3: CASSFFEQETQYF; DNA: TGCGCCAGCAGCTTTTTCGAGCAAGAGACCCAGTACTTC
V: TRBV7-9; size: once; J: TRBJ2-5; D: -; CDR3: CASSLHGRQETQYF; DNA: TGTGCCAGCAGCCTACACGGACGGCAAGAGACCCAGTACTTC
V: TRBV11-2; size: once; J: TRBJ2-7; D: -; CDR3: CASSLVRGGSAEQYF; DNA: TGTGCCAGCAGCTTAGTTCGAGGGGGATCGGCCGAGCAGTACTTC
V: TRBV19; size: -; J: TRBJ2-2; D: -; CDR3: CASSNGGTLNTGELFF; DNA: TGTGCCAGTAGTAACGGGGGGACACTAAACACCGGGGAGCTGTTTTTT
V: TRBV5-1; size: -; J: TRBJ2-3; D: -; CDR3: CASSLQAGPTDTQYF; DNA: TGCGCCAGCAGCTTACAGGCGGGACCCACAGATACGCAGTATTTT
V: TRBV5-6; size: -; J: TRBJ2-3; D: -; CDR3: CASSLGKDTQYF; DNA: TGTGCCAGCAGCTTAGGCAAAGATACGCAGTATTTT
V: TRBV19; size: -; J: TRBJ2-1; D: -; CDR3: CASSTGQSYSYNEQFF; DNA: TGTGCCAGTAGTACAGGACAGTCCTACTCCTACAATGAGCAGTTCTTC
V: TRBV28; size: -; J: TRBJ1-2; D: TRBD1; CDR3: CASTRQGGNYGYTF; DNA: TGTGCCAGCACACGACAGGGTGGGAACTATGGCTACACCTTC
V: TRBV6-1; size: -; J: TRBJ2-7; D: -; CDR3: CATDRDGGNEQYF; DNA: TGTGCCACGGACCGGGACGGCGGAAACGAGCAGTACTTC
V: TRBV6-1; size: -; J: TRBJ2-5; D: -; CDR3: CASTGRNRFTTQYF; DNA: TGTGCCAGCACGGGTCGGAACAGGTTCACGACCCAGTACTTC
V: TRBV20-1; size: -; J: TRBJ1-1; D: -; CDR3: CSAREETEAFF; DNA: TGCAGTGCTAGAGAGGAGACTGAAGCTTTCTTT
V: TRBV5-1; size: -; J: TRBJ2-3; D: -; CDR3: CASSLSAPGTQYF; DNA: TGCGCCAGCAGCTTGTCGGCGCCAGGTACGCAGTATTTT
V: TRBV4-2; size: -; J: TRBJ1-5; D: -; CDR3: CASSQSESGGKPQHF; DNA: TGTGCCAGCAGCCAGTCCGAATCCGGCGGCAAGCCCCAGCATTTT
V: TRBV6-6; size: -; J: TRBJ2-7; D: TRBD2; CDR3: CASSYPGGLNEQYF; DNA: TGTGCCAGCAGTTACCCGGGAGGGCTGAACGAGCAGTACTTC
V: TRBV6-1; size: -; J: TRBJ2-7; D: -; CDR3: CASTGAYEQYF; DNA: TGTGCCAGCACAGGGGCCTACGAGCAGTACTTC
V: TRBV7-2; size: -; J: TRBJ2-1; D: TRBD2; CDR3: CASSRAGVTYNEQFF; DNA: TGTGCCAGCAGCCGAGCGGGAGTAACCTACAATGAGCAGTTCTTC
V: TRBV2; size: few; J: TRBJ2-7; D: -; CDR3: CASRTELPYEQYF; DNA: TGTGCCAGCAGGACAGAACTCCCCTACGAGCAGTACTTC
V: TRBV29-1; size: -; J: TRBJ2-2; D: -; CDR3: CSVEVRGFGELFF; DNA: TGCAGCGTTGAGGTCAGGGGATTCGGGGAGCTGTTTTTT